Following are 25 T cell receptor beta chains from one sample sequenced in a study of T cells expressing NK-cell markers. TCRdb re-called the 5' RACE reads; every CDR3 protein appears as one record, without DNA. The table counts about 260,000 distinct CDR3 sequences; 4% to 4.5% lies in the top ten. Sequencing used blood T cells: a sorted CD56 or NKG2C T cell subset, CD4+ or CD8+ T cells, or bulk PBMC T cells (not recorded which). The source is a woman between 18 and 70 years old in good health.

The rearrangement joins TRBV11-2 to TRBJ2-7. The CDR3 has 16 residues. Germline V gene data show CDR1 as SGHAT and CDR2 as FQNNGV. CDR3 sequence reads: CASSLDIITANYEQYF.

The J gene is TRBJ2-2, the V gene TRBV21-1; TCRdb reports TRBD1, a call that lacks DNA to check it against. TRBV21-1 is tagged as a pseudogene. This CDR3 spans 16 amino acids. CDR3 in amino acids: CASSNSGTPNTGELFF.

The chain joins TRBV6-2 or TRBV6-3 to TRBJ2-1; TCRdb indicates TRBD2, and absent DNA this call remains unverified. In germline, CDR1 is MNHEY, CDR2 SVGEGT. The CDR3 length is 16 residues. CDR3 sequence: CASTLGLAGSYNEQFF.

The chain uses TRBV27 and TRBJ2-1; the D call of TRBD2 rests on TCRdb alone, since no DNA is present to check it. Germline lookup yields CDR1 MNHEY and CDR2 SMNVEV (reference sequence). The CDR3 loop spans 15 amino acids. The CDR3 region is CASSLSGTSGGEQFF.

The CDR3 here is CASSSSRGGALGETQYF. The chain employs TRBV11-2 and TRBJ2-5; TCRdb selects TRBD1, and the lack of DNA leaves this call unchecked. The CDR3 totals 17 residues. Germline loops: CDR1 SGHAT, CDR2 FQNNGV.

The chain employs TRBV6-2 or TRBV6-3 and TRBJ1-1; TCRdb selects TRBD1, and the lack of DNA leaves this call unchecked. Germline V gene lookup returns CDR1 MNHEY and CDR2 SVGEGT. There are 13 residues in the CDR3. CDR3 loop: CASNRAGDTEAFF.

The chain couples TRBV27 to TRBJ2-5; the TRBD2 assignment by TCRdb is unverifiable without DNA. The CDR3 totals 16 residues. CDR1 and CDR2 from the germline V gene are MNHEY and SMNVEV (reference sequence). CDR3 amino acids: CASSFSVAGGQETQYF.

The CDR3 spells CASSLDSGTGVNGYTF. The chain employs TRBV5-4 and TRBJ1-2; absent DNA, TCRdb's TRBD1 call cannot be checked. The CDR3 is 16 amino acids. The V gene's germline CDR1 is SGHNT and CDR2 YYREEE (reference sequence).

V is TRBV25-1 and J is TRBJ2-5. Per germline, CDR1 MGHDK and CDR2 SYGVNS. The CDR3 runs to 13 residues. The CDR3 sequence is CASSRSGQETQYF.

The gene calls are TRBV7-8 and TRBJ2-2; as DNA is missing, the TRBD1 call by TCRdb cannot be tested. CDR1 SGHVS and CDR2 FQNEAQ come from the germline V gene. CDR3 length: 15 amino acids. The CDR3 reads CASSVRDILTGELFF. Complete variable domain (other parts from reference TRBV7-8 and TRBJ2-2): GAGVSQSPRYKVAKRGQDVALRCDPISGHVSLFWYQQALGQGPEFLTYFQNEAQLDKSGLPSDRFFAERPEGSVSTLKIQRTQQEDSAVYLCASSVRDILTGELFFGEGSRLTVL.

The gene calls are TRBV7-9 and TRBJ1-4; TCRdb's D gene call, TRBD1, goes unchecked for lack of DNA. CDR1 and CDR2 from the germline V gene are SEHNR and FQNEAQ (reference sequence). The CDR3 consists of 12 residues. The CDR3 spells CASSLTGNELFF.

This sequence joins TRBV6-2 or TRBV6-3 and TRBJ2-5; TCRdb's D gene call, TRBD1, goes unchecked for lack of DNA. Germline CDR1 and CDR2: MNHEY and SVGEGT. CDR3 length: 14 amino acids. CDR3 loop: CASSRQGGSETQYF.

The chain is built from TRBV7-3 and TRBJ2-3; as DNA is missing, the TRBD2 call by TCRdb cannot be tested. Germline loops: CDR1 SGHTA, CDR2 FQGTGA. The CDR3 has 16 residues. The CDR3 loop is CASSPSTSVSTDTQYF.

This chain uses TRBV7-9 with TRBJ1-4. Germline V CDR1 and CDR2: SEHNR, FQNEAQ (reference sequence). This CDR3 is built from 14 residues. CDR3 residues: CASSLSSVNEKLFF.

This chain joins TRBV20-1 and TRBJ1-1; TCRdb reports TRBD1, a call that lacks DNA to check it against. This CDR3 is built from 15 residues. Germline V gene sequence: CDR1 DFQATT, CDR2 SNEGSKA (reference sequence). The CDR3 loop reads CSATSPDFWGTEAFF.

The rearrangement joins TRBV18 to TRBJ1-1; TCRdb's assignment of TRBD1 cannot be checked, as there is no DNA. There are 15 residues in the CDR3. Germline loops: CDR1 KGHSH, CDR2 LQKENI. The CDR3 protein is CASSPFPGENTEAFF.

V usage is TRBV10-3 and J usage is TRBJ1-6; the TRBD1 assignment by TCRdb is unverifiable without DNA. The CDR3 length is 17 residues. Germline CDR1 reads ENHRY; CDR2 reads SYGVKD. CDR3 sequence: CAISALPPGQANSPLHF.

The CDR3 reads CASSQEYKGSYEQYF. The chain carries TRBV4-3 and TRBJ2-7; TCRdb names TRBD1, which stays unverified in the absence of DNA. This CDR3 is built from 15 residues. Germline V lookup: CDR1 LGHNA, CDR2 YSLEER.

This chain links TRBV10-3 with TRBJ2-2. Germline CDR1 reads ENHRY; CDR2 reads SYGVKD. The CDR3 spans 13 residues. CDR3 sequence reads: CAISSGPTGELFF.

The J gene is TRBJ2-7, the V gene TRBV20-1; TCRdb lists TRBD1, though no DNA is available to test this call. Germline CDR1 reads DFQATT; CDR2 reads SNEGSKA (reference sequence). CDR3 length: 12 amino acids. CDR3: CSASPRDYEQYF.

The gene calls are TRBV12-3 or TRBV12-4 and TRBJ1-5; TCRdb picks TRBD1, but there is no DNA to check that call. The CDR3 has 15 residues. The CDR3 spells CASSFSGKGNQPQHF.

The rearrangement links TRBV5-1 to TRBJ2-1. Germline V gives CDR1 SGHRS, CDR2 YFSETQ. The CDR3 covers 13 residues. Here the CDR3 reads CASSLVPSHEQFF.

CDR3 loop: CASSPSGEGAFF. The J gene is TRBJ1-1, the V gene TRBV7-9. This CDR3 spans 12 amino acids. The germline gives CDR1 SEHNR, CDR2 FQNEAQ (reference sequence).

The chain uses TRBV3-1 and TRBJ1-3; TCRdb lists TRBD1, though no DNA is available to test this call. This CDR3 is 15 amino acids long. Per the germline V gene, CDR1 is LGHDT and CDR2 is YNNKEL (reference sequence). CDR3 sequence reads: CASRFRGDSGNTIYF.

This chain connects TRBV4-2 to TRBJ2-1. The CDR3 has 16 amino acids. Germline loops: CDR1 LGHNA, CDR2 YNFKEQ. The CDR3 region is CASSQDLGQYYNEQFF.